The rows below give T cell receptor beta chains drawn from one sample of a study of vaccination and CD4 T cells after COVID-19. Antigen specificity for these receptors is unknown. One entry per CDR3 protein results from TCRdb running MiXCR on the PCR reads. The sample contains roughly 3,800 distinct CDR3 sequences, around 16% of which appear only once. The sample taken for sequencing was CD4+ T cells from blood, cultured in vitro. These receptors came from a human donor who had recovered from COVID-19. The conserved cysteine and the conserved F or W are not part of the CDR3 here.

j_gene,v_gene,CDR3aa
TRBJ1-3,TRBV19,ASSITGLSGNTIY
TRBJ2-1,TRBV29-1,SVVDGTGLYNEQF
TRBJ1-6,TRBV12-3/TRBV12-4,ASSSSGSNSPLH
TRBJ1-1,TRBV5-6,ASSLADNTEAF
TRBJ1-2,TRBV27,ASSLKPPVSPGQVSYGYT
TRBJ1-1,TRBV6-1,ASSRFRDTEAF
TRBJ1-2,TRBV19,ASLYRGGYGYT
TRBJ2-7,TRBV12-3/TRBV12-4,ASSPRMFYEQY
TRBJ1-2,TRBV5-6,ASSLSPVGAGIGYT
TRBJ1-1,TRBV20-1,SASRRVWDTEAF
TRBJ1-5,TRBV7-9,ASSSTGSDQPQH
TRBJ1-5,TRBV11-2,ASSLDGQGFNQPQH
TRBJ1-6,TRBV6-2/TRBV6-3,ASSVTGENSPLH
TRBJ1-1,TRBV28,ASSQWTRDTEAF
TRBJ2-3,TRBV20-1,SAKLAGGTDTQY
TRBJ2-3,TRBV4-1,ASSQDYGEHRTDTQY
TRBJ1-2,TRBV5-5,ASSLERLGNYGYT
TRBJ1-1,TRBV12-3/TRBV12-4,ASTNLLGSTEAF
TRBJ1-2,TRBV6-1,ASSEGARYGYT
TRBJ2-1,TRBV6-2/TRBV6-3,ASSSPSGGLLNEQF
TRBJ2-5,TRBV20-1,SALSGGGYQETQY
TRBJ2-5,TRBV4-2,ASSQDAGTSVLETQY
TRBJ1-1,TRBV7-9,ASSVETGTEAF
TRBJ2-1,TRBV7-9,ASSLADLSYNEQF
TRBJ1-1,TRBV12-3/TRBV12-4,ASSLLVSAEAF
TRBJ1-5,TRBV27,ASRNNRDRGQPQH
TRBJ2-1,TRBV12-3/TRBV12-4,ASTWGNSYNEQF
TRBJ1-2,TRBV4-2,ASSQVSGDKYGYT
TRBJ2-1,TRBV19,ASSIRRQQGQF
TRBJ2-1,TRBV6-1,ASSPSTGSSYNEQF
TRBJ2-1,TRBV6-1,ASSPRLAPYNEQF
TRBJ1-4,TRBV21-1,ASSNQGATNEKLF
TRBJ2-4,TRBV11-2,ASSTTGLAENIQY
TRBJ1-2,TRBV10-2,ASSEDRDP
TRBJ2-4,TRBV12-3/TRBV12-4,ASSSDSPGGIQY
TRBJ1-1,TRBV19,ASSKRQTEAF
TRBJ2-7,TRBV7-3,ASSSKTEPYGAAGYEQY
TRBJ2-3,TRBV7-9,ASSLVAGGPVAGTDTQY
TRBJ1-5,TRBV7-9,ASSLTTGDQPQH
TRBJ2-1,TRBV11-2,ASSPRLAGMYNEQF